This T cell receptor (beta chain) was obtained from a study of T-cell reconstitution after alpha-beta-depleted transplantation in children. Findings and limits, study-wide: Surviving recipient T cells and thymic progenitors underlay high day-60 TCRbeta diversity in some patients. As was reported, about two months after transplant, alpha-beta T cells came from several hundred expanded graft clones. T-cell numbers and diversity, one year after transplant, stemmed largely from T cells that were newly produced.

The CDR3 has 19 residues. A word on this clonotype: Its antigen remains unknown.

Preparation of the TCRbeta library was carried out with unique molecular identifiers. In TCRdb, the PCR reads were re-called with MiXCR into one record per CDR3 protein. The sample consists of 130,000 or so distinct CDR3 sequences, roughly 9.7% of them appearing once. This receptor was taken from a girl less than two years old who had a stem cell transplant for combined immunodeficiency, so the T cells may come from the graft donor. This specimen was PBMCs, mostly from graft donor cells, taken 180 days after TCRalphabeta/CD19-depleted stem cell transplant. The J gene is TRBJ2-1, the V gene TRBV21-1; TRBD2 is taken as the D call from the table, unchecked against the DNA. TRBV21-1 is shown as a pseudogene. Here the CDR3 DNA reads TGTGCCAGCAGCAAAGGAAAGGGACTAGCGGATAGCTCCTACAATGAGCAGTTCTTC. It translates to CASSKGKGLADSSYNEQFF.